The T cell receptor (beta chain) described here comes from a study of blood T cell repertoires in COVID-19. Background on the study: The study drew acute and convalescent COVID-19 samples from the United States, Italy and Spain. The analysed material was cDNA or gDNA that came from T cells, B-cell-depleted T cells, or PBMCs.

Per the original methods: How many nucleated cells were present was estimated from reference gene primer amplification. Method: immunoSEQ multiplex PCR; TCRdb's copy keeps in-frame clones and lacks some. D and trimming come from the DNA, and the V and J calls and clone size come from that table. Here the sample spans tens of thousands of clones, more than 75% being singletons. This CDR3 region has 15 residues. V shed 0 bases and J 4 bases; nucleotides not matched to a gene: 2. In germline, CDR1 is MGHRA, CDR2 YSYEKL. This TCR came from a man in his 60s with acute or convalescent COVID-19. This chain connects TRBV4-1 to TRBJ2-1, with 8 positions matching TRBD2. Sequenced input: peripheral blood. The CDR3 DNA follows: TGCGCCAGCAGCCAAGATACTAGCGGATACAATGAGCAGTTCTTC. It translates to CASSQDTSGYNEQFF.